The clone carrying this TCR beta chain was picked up a small number of times. Its antigen is undetermined. These data are taken from a study of T cell responses to AZD1222 COVID-19 vaccine. Study context: Investigators merged groups given second doses at roughly 4 or roughly 12 weeks. Overall study results and limits: Baseline serostatus was positive in only a handful of AZD1222 recipients.

CDR1 and CDR2 (germline): KGHSH, LQKENI. Trimming cost V 3 bases and J 7 bases; bases outside gene matches: 6. There are 15 residues in the CDR3. This table comes from immunoSEQ multiplex PCR, and its TCRdb copy is limited to in-frame clones, with some not included. The top ten clones hold less than 6% of a sample with roughly 100,000 clones, around 83% of them seen once. V and J are TRBV18 and TRBJ1-4, with 9 nucleotides matching TRBD1. This TCR was recovered from an adult in good health. The sample here was peripheral blood, taken on day 0 of AZD1222 vaccination. DNA for the CDR3: TGTGCCAGCTCACCTATACAGGGGGCAGTTGAAAAACTGTTTTTT. Translating gives CASSPIQGAVEKLFF.